This T cell receptor beta chain was found in a study of cytomegalovirus exposure and HLA in healthy donors. About the research overall: Later, an analysis reported that the approximately 120 validation repertoires had used the same platform as the 500 to 800 first-cohort repertoires. Study results and limitations: The investigators catalogued 164 TCR beta chains as cytomegalovirus-associated. As confirmed in vitro, a few CMV-associated chains were specific for CMV antigens.

Turning to this clone: The antigen is unknown.

Trimming shortened V by 4 bases and J by 7 bases, and 16 bases separated the two germline ends. The CDR3 covers 15 residues. Germline CDR1 and CDR2: SNHLY and FYNNEI. Assay: immunoSEQ multiplex PCR; the TCRdb copy retains only in-frame clones and omits some. The sample contains some 80,000 clones, roughly 94% of which appear only once. The sequence was collected from a woman between 18 and 29 years old in good health and CMV-seronegative. The material sequenced was PBMCs. The chain has TRBV2 and TRBJ1-4, with a tentative D call TRBD1 (5 bases). The CDR3 nucleotides read TGTGCCAGCAGTGCGATGGGACTTGTAGGTGAAAAACTGTTTTTT. It is translated as CASSAMGLVGEKLFF.